The clone carrying this T cell receptor (beta chain) was recorded once. The target antigen is unknown. Sequencing was performed with immunoSEQ multiplex PCR; in TCRdb, only in-frame clones are kept and a portion is missing. The data show 73,000 or so clones, with about 90% seen just once and roughly 0.44% held by the top ten. This record belongs to a study of OX40 agonist ivuxolimab in advanced cancers. As for the study in general: Enrollees could have had prior anti-PD-1, anti-PD-L1 or anti-CTLA-4 therapy, which around 43% had received.

The CDR3 spans 12 residues. J lost 10 bases, V lost 7 bases, and 9 bases had no gene match. CDR1 is SQVTM, CDR2 ANQGSEA, per germline. Study results and limitations: CD4+ and CD8+ blood T cells expanded clonally by week 6 at 0.1 to 3.0 mg/kg. Clonal expansion among partial responders at 0.1-3.0 mg/kg ranked near the lowest.

The rearrangement links TRBV29-1 to TRBJ2-1, with 8 positions matching TRBD2. The TCR comes from an adult with an advanced solid tumor such as melanoma, head and neck, liver or kidney cancer. The sequencing used CD4+ or CD8+ T cells sorted from blood, collected in a trial of the OX40 agonist ivuxolimab. The CDR3 here is CSGGLAVTEQFF. CDR3 in DNA: TGCAGCGGAGGACTAGCAGTTACGGAGCAGTTCTTC.